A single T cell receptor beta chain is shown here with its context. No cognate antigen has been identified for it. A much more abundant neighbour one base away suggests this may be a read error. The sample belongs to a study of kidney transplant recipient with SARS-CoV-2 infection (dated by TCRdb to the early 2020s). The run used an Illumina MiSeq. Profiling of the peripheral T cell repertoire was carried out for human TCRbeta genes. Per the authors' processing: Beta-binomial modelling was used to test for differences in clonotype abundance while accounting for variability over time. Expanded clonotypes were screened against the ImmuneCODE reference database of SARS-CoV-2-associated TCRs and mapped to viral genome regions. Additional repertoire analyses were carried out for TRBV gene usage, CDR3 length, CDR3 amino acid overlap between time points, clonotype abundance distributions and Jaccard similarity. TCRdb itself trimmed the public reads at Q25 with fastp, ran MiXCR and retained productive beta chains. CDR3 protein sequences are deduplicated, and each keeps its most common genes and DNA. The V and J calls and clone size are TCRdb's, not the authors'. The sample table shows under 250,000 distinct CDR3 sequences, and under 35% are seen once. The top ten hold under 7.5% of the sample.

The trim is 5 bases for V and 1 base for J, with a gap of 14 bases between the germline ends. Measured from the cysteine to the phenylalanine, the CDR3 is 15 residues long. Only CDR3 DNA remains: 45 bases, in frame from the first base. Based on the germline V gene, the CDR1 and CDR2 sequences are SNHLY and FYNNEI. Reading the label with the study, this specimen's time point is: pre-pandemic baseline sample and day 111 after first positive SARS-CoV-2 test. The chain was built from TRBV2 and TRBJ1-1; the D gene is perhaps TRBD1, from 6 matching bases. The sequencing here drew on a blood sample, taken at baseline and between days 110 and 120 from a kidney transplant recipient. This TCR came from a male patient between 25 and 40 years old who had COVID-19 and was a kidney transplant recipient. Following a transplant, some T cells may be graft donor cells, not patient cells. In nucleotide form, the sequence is TGTGCCAGCAGTATAAACCCGGGACAGAACACTGAAGCTTTCTTT. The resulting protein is CASSINPGQNTEAFF.